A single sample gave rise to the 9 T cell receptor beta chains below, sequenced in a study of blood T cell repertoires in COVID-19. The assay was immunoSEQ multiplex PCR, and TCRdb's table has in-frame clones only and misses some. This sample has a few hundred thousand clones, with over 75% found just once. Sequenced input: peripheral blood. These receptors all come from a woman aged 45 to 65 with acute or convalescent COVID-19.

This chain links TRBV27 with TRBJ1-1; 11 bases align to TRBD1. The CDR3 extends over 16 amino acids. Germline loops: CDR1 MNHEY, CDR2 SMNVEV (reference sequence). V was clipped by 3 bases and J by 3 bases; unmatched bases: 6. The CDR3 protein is CASSFSGTGGDTEAFF. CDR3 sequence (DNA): TGTGCCAGCAGTTTTTCCGGGACAGGGGGAGACACTGAAGCTTTCTTT.

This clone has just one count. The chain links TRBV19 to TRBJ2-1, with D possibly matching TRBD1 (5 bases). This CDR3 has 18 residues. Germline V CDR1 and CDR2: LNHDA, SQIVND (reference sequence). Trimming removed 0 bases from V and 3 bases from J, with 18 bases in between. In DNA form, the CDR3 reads TGTGCCAGTAGTATAGAAGGCACAGGTCCAATTCTCTACAATGAGCAGTTCTTC. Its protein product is CASSIEGTGPILYNEQFF.

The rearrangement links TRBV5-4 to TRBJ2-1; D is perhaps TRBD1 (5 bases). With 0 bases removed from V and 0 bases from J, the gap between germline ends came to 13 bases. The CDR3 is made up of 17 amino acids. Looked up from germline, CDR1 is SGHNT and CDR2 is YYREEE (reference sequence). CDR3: CASSLDLQVSSYNEQFF. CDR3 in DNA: TGTGCCAGCAGCTTGGACCTACAGGTGAGCTCCTACAATGAGCAGTTCTTC.

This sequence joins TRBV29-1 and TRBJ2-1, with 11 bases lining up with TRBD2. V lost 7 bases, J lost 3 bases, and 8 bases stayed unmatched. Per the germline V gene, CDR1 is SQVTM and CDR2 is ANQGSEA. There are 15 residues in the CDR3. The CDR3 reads CSGDSGRAIYNEQFF. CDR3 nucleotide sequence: TGCAGCGGGGATAGCGGGAGGGCTATCTACAATGAGCAGTTCTTC.

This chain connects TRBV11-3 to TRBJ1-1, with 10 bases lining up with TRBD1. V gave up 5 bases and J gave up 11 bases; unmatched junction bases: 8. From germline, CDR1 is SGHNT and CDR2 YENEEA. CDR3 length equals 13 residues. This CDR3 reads CASSPRQGAGAFF. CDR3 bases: TGTGCCAGCAGCCCTAGACAGGGGGCAGGGGCTTTCTTT. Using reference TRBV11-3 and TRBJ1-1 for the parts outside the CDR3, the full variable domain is EAGVVQSPRYKIIEKKQPVAFWCNPISGHNTLYWYLQNLGQGPELLIRYENEEAVDDSQLPKDRFSAERLKGVDSTLKIQPAELGDSAVYLCASSPRQGAGAFFGQGTRLTVV.

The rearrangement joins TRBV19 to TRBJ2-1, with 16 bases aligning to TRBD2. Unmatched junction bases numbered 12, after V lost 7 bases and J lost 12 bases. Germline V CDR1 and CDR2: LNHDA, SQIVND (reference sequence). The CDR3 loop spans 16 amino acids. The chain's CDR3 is CASTKQAGTSGRGQFF. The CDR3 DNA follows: TGTGCCAGTACCAAACAAGCCGGGACTAGCGGGAGGGGGCAGTTCTTC.

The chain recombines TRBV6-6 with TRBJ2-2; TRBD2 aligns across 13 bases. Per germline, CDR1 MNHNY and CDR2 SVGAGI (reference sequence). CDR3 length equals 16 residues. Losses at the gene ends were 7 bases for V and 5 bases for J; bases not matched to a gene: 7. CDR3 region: CASIGTSGKVTGELFF. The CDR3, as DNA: TGTGCCAGCATTGGGACTAGCGGGAAAGTAACCGGGGAGCTGTTTTTT.

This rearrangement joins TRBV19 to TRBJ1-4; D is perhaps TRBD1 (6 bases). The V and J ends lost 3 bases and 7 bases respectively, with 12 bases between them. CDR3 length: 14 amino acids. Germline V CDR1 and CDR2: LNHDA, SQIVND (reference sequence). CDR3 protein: CASSIGQGSEKLFF. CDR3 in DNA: TGTGCCAGTAGTATCGGGCAGGGGAGTGAAAAACTGTTTTTT.

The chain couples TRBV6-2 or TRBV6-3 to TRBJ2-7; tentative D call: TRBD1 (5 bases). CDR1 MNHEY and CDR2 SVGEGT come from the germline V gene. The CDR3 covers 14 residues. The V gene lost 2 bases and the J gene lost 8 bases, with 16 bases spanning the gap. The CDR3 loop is CASSYAGHKDQQYF. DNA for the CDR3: TGTGCCAGCAGTTACGCTGGACATAAGGACCAGCAGTACTTC.